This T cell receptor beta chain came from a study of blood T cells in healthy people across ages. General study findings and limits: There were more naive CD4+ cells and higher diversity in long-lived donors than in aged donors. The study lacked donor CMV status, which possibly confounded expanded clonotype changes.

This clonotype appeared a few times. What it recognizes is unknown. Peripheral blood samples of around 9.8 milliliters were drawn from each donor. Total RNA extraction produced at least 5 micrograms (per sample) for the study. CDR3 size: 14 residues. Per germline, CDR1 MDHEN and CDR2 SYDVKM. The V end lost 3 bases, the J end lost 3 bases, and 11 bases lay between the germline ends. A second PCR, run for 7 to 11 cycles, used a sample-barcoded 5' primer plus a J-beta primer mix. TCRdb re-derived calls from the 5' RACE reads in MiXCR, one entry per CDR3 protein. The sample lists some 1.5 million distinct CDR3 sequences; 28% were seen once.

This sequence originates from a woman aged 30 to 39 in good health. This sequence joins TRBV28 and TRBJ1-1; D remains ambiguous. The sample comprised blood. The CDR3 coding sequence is TGTGCCAGCAGTTTCAGACCCGGCGACACTGAAGCTTTCTTT. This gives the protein CASSFRPGDTEAFF.